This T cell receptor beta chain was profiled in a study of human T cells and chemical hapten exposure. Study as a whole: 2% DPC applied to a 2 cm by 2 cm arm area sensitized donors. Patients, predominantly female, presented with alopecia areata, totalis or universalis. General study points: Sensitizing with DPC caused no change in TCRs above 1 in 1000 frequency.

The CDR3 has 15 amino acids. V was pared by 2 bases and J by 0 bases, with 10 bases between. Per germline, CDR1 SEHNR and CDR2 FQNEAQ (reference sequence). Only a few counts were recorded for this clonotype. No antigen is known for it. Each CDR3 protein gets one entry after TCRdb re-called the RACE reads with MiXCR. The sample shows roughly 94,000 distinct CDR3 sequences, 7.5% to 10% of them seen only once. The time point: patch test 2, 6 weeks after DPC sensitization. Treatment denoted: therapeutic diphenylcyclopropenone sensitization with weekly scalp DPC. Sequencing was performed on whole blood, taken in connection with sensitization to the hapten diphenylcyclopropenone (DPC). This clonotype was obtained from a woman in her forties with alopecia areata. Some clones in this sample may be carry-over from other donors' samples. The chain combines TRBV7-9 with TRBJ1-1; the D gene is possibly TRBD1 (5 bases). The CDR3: CASSLRQPLNTEAFF. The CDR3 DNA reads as TGTGCCAGCAGCTTAAGACAGCCACTGAACACTGAAGCTTTCTTT.